The present entry profiles one T cell receptor (beta chain) with its context. Its antigen is as yet unknown. This entry belongs to a study of cytomegalovirus exposure and HLA in healthy donors. For the study at large: Among the approximately 400 donors who were genotyped, approximately 84% fell in the genetic ancestry cluster that is associated with self-reported Caucasian donors.

PCR primers comprised 60 Vbeta and 13 Jbeta primers. As originally analysed: Later reanalysis found 70 million to 95 million unique TCR beta chains, about 10 million of them shared. Profiling relied on immunoSEQ multiplex PCR, and the TCRdb table lists in-frame clones only, not all of them. The V and J calls and clone size come from that table; D and trimming were worked out from the DNA. The data show under 200,000 clones, 70% to 85% seen once. Findings of the study overall: Being productive about 87% or about 30% of the time was typical of most TCR beta V segments in an earlier analysis. Immune exposure was documented only through CMV serostatus.

Between the trimmed V and J ends, which lost 2 bases and 0 bases, there was a span of 16 bases. The CDR3 is 17 amino acids. Per germline, CDR1 MNHEY and CDR2 SMNVEV (reference sequence). This clonotype was sampled from a man in his forties or fifties in good health and CMV-seronegative. The chain carries TRBV27 and TRBJ1-1, with a weak D call TRBD1 (5 bases). The source material was PBMCs. The CDR3 bases are TGTGCCAGCAGTTTAGGCTCTCAGGGCCAGATGAACACTGAAGCTTTCTTT. Translating it yields CASSLGSQGQMNTEAFF.